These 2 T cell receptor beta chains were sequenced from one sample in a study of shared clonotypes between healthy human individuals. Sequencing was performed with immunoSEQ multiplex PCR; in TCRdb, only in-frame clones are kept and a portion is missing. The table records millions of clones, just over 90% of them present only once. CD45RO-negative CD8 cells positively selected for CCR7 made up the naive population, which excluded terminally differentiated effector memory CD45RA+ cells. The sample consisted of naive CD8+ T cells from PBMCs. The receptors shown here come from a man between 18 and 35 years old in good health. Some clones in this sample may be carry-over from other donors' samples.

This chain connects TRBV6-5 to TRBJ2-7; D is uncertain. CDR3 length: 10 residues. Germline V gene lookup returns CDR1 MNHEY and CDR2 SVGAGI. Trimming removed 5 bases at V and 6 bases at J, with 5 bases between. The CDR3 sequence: CASSVGEQYF. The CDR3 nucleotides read TGTGCCAGCAGTGTCGGCGAGCAGTACTTC.

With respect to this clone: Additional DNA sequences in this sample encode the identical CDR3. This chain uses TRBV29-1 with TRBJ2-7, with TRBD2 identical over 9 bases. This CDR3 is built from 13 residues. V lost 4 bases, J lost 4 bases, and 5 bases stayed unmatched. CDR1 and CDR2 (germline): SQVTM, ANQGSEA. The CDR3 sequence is CSVVAGESYEQYF. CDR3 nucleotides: TGCAGCGTTGTAGCGGGAGAAAGTTACGAGCAGTACTTC.